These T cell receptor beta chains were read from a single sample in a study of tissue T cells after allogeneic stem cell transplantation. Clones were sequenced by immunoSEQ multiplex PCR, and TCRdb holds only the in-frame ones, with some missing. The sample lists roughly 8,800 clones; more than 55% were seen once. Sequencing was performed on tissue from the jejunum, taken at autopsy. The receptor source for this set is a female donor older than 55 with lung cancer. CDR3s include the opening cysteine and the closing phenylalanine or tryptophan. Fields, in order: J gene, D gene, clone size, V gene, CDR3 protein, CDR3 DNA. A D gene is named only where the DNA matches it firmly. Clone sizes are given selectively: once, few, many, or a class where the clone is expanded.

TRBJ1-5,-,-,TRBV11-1,CASSRGASQPQHF,TGTGCCAGCTCACGGGGGGCGAGTCAGCCCCAGCATTTT
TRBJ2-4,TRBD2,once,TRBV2,CASTLAGGRNIQYF,TGTGCCAGCACCCTAGCGGGAGGGCGTAACATTCAGTACTTC
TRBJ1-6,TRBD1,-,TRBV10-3,CAISKSSGQGNSPLHF,TGTGCCATTAGCAAAAGTTCGGGACAGGGGAATTCACCCCTCCACTTT
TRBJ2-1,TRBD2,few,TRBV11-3,CASSFPLGLADNEQFF,TGTGCCAGCAGCTTTCCCTTGGGACTAGCGGACAATGAGCAGTTCTTC
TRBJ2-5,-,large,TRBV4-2,CASSSPGGFQETQYF,TGTGCCAGCAGTTCCCCTGGGGGGTTTCAAGAGACCCAGTACTTC
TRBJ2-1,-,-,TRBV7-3,CASSGVAPEPNEQFF,TGTGCCAGCAGCGGAGTAGCGCCTGAACCCAATGAGCAGTTCTTC
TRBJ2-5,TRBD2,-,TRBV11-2,CASSFGGGNQETQYF,TGTGCCAGCAGCTTTGGCGGGGGGAACCAAGAGACCCAGTACTTC
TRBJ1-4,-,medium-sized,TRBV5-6,CASSLMGARGNEKLFF,TGTGCCAGCAGCTTAATGGGGGCCCGTGGTAATGAAAAACTGTTTTTT
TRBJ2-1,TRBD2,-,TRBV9,CASSVTPGGTSGYNEQFF,TGTGCCAGCAGCGTCACTCCGGGGGGGACTAGCGGCTACAATGAGCAGTTCTTC
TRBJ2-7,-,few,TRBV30,CAWRPKVGYEQYF,TGTGCCTGGAGGCCAAAAGTCGGCTACGAGCAGTACTTC
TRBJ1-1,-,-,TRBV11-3,CASSRETEAFF,TGTGCCAGCAGCAGGGAGACTGAAGCTTTCTTT
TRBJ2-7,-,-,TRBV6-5,CASRGVRGHEQYF,TGTGCCAGCAGAGGTGTCAGGGGACACGAGCAGTACTTC
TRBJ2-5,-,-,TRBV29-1,CSALRGGETQYF,TGCAGCGCCCTAAGGGGGGGAGAGACCCAGTACTTC
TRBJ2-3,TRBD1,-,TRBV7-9,CASSLRGTGTDTQYF,TGTGCCAGCAGCTTAAGGGGGACAGGGACCGATACGCAGTATTTT
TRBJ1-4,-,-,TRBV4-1,CASSFGRVSYEKLFF,TGCGCCAGCAGCTTCGGTAGGGTCTCCTATGAAAAACTGTTTTTT
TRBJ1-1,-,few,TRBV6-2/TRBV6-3,CASSYLNFAEAFF,TGTGCCAGCAGTTACTTAAACTTTGCGGAAGCTTTCTTT
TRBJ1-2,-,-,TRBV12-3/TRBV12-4,CASSLYATGGYTF,TGTGCCAGCAGTTTGTACGCGACCGGAGGCTACACCTTC
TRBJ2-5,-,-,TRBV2,CASEGNGEETQYF,TGTGCCAGCGAGGGGAATGGGGAAGAGACCCAGTACTTC
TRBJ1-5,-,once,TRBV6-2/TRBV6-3,CASSYDFGRVSQPQHF,TGTGCCAGCAGTTACGATTTCGGCAGGGTCAGTCAGCCCCAGCATTTT
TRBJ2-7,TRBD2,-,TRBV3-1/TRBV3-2,CASSQVGGNEQYF,TGTGCCAGCAGCCAAGTGGGAGGGAACGAGCAGTACTTC